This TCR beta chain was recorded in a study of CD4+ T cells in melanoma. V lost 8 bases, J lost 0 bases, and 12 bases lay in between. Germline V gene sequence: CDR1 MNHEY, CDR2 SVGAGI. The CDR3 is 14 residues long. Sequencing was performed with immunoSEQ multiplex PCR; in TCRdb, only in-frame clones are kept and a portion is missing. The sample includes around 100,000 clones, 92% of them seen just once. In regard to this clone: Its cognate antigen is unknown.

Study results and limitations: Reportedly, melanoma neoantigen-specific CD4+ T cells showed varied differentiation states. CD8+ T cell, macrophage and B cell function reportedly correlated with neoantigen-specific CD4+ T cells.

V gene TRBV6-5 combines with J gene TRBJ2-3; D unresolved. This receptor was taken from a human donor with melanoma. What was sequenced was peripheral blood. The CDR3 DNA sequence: TGTGCCAGCGCTGGGTCCTCTAGCACAGATACGCAGTATTTT. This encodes CASAGSSSTDTQYF.